This T cell receptor beta chain is from a study of T cells in Graves' hyperthyroidism and ophthalmopathy. Disease duration under 2 months; hyperthyroidism patients were aged 18 to 65. Clinical symptoms, serum thyroxine and TRAb, thyroid ultrasound and orbital computed tomography together formed the diagnostic basis. Initially, at the first diagnosis of hyperthyroidism and before any ophthalmopathy symptoms, blood was sampled. Researchers amplified the TCR beta CDR3 regions from RNA transcripts. A set of HTBI primers served as the primers for a first-round RT-PCR of the TCR CDR3. One entry per CDR3 protein, called by TCRdb with MiXCR from the multiplex PCR reads. The data show around 300,000 distinct CDR3 sequences, with about an eighth seen just once and almost 8% held by the top ten. The V gene lost 2 bases and the J gene lost 1 base, with 3 bases spanning the gap. Germline V gene data show CDR1 as KGHDR and CDR2 as SFDVKD. CDR3 length: 13 amino acids.

The table lists this clonotype with a few counts. Sequenced input: blood. The clonotype comes from a woman aged 25 to 39 with Graves' hyperthyroidism that later progressed to Graves' ophthalmopathy. The chain has TRBV24-1 and TRBJ2-3; D call uncertain. CDR3 region: CATSDSRTDTQYF. The CDR3 DNA follows: TGTGCCACCAGTGATTCTCGCACAGATACGCAGTATTTT.